The clone carrying this TCR beta chain occurred a few times. Amplification of TCR beta CDR3 regions used RNA as the template. TCR CDR3 regions were first amplified by RT-PCR with HTBI primers. TCRdb passed the multiplex PCR reads through MiXCR, listing each CDR3 protein once. The data contain around 600,000 distinct CDR3 sequences, about 14% of them singletons. The source of the sample is a study of T cells in Graves' hyperthyroidism and ophthalmopathy. Sequenced: blood. This clonotype was obtained from a woman aged 45-59 years with Graves' ophthalmopathy.

The CDR3, as DNA: TGTGCCAGCAAGGAGCGGAACACCGGGGAGCTGTTTTTT. Translated: CASKERNTGELFF. V gene TRBV9 combines with J gene TRBJ2-2; the D is unclear. V shed 6 bases and J shed 1 base, with 7 bases lying between them. Germline CDR1 SGDLS, CDR2 YYNGEE. This CDR3 is built from 13 residues.